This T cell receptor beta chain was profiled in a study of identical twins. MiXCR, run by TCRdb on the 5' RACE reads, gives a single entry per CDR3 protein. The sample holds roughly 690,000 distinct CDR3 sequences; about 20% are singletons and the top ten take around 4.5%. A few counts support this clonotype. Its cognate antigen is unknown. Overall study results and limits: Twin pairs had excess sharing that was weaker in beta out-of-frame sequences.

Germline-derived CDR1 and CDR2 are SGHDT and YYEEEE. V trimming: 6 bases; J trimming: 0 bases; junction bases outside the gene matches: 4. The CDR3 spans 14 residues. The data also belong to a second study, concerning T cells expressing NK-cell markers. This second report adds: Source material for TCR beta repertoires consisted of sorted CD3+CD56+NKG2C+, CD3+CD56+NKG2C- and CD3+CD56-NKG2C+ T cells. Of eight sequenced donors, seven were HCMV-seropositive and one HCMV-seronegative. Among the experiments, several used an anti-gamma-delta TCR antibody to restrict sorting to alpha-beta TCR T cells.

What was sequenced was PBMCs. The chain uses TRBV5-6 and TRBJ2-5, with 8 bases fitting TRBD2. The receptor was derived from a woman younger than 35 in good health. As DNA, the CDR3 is TGTGCCAGCACCGCGGGACTAGACCAAGAGACCCAGTACTTC. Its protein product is CASTAGLDQETQYF.